What follows are 5 T cell receptor beta chains derived from one specimen sequenced in a study of CD8 T cells in Susac syndrome. RNA was extracted with the RNeasy kit, and a quantity of about 0.45 to 1 ug was reverse transcribed using random hexamers. One entry per CDR3 protein results from TCRdb running MiXCR on the immunoSEQ multiplex PCR reads. The profile shows 180,000 or so distinct CDR3 sequences, around 94% of them singletons. Sequences were obtained from CD4+ T cells from PBMCs. All receptors derive from a human donor in good health.

V usage is TRBV7-9 and J usage is TRBJ1-1, with 7 bases that match TRBD1. This CDR3 spans 15 amino acids. Germline V CDR1 and CDR2: SEHNR, FQNEAQ (reference sequence). The V and J ends lost 3 bases and 0 bases, in that order; junction bases with no gene match: 4. The CDR3 nucleotides are TGTGCCAGCAGCTTTTGGACAGGCATGAACACTGAAGCTTTCTTT. Its protein is CASSFWTGMNTEAFF.

The V gene is TRBV19, the J gene TRBJ1-2, with 10 bases that match TRBD1. Germline CDR1 LNHDA, CDR2 SQIVND (reference sequence). J gave up 2 bases and V 5 bases, and 5 bases lay outside the gene matches. The CDR3 consists of 15 residues. CDR3 sequence (DNA): TGTGCCAGTAGTCCGCAGACAGGGGGCAACTATGGCTACACCTTC. Protein product: CASSPQTGGNYGYTF.

The chain joins TRBV29-1 to TRBJ1-1; TRBD1 agrees at 7 bases. There are 14 residues in the CDR3. From germline, CDR1 is SQVTM and CDR2 ANQGSEA. Unmatched junction bases numbered 5, after V lost 1 base and J lost 3 bases. CDR3 nucleotides: TGCAGCGTTGAAGTTGTAGGGGGCTACACTGAAGCTTTCTTT. This codes for CSVEVVGGYTEAFF.

The gene calls are TRBV3-1 and TRBJ2-7; perhaps TRBD2 as D (6 bases). Germline CDR1 and CDR2: LGHDT and YNNKEL (reference sequence). The V and J ends lost 7 bases and 5 bases respectively, with 15 bases between them. The CDR3 loop spans 13 amino acids. The CDR3 spells CASNGIGGDEQYF. The CDR3 bases are TGTGCCAGCAATGGAATTGGAGGGGACGAGCAGTACTTC.

This rearrangement joins TRBV3-1 to TRBJ2-7, with a weak D call TRBD2 (5 bases). The V gene's germline CDR1 is LGHDT and CDR2 YNNKEL (reference sequence). The V and J ends lost 2 bases and 3 bases respectively, with 14 bases between them. This CDR3 has 15 amino acids. The CDR3 nucleotides are TGTGCCAGCAGCCAACCGGGATTTCGAGGCTACGAGCAGTACTTC. Translation: CASSQPGFRGYEQYF.